The 20 T cell receptor beta chains below were found in one sample sequenced in a study of CD8 T cells in ankylosing spondylitis. Each CDR3 protein is one row after TCRdb ran MiXCR on the 5' RACE reads. The sample holds 180,000 or so distinct CDR3 sequences; 11% are singletons and the top ten take roughly 28%. Sample: blood, either unsorted or a sorted T cell fraction (not recorded which). The receptors come from a male donor with ankylosing spondylitis or in good health (not recorded which).

Of note for this clonotype: A much larger clone is a single base away; this may be a read error. This chain links TRBV7-8 with TRBJ2-7; the D gene is possibly TRBD1 (6 bases). Germline V CDR1 and CDR2: SGHVS, FQNEAQ. CDR3 length equals 16 residues. The CDR3 loop reads CVSTVMATGNPYEQYF. Here the CDR3 DNA reads TGTGTCAGCACCGTTATGGCGACAGGCAACCCTTACGAGCAGTACTTC.

This clonotype showed up many times. The chain carries TRBV21-1 and TRBJ2-7; the table's D call of TRBD1 was not tested on the DNA. TRBV21-1 has pseudogene status. This CDR3 contains 17 residues. The CDR3 protein is CASSKVRNAPQPYEQYF. The CDR3 coding sequence is TGTGCCAGCAGCAAAGTTAGGAACGCCCCACAACCCTACGAGCAGTACTTC.

There are a few counts of this clonotype. V is TRBV6-2 or TRBV6-3 and J is TRBJ2-3, with 8 bases lining up with TRBD2. From germline, CDR1 is MNHEY and CDR2 SVGEGT. The V gene end was trimmed by 6 bases and the J gene end by 4 bases; junction bases not matched to a gene: 12. This CDR3 has 16 amino acids. The CDR3 loop reads CASRPIKAGEADTQYF. The CDR3 nucleotides are TGTGCCAGCAGACCTATAAAAGCGGGAGAAGCAGATACGCAGTATTTT.

The chain recombines TRBV27 with TRBJ2-3; 9 bases fit TRBD2. The CDR3 sequence is 16 residues long. Germline-derived CDR1 and CDR2 are MNHEY and SMNVEV (reference sequence). After removal of 5 bases from V and 5 bases from J, the junction contained 11 bases not matched to a gene. In nucleotides, the CDR3 is TGTGCCAGCAGTCCGGGGCTAGCGGGATTGGTAGATACGCAGTATTTT. It codes for CASSPGLAGLVDTQYF.

The sample holds a few counts of this clonotype. This chain links TRBV6-1 with TRBJ2-7, with TRBD1 identical over 7 bases. The V gene's germline CDR1 is MNHNS and CDR2 SASEGT. Trimming took 8 bases from V and 3 from J; bases not matched to a gene: 10. The CDR3 contains 14 residues. CDR3 sequence: CASSKGGGVYEQYF. DNA of the CDR3: TGTGCCAGCTCTAAAGGGGGCGGTGTCTACGAGCAGTACTTC.

This clonotype has ten or more counts. The chain combines TRBV5-7 with TRBJ2-6, with TRBD2 identical over 8 bases. TRBV5-7 is noted as an ORF with a role that remains uncertain. V was pared by 4 bases and J by 0 bases, with 12 bases of the junction left unmatched. The length of the CDR3 is 19 residues. CDR3 in amino acids: CASSPSLAGGLSGANVLTF. The CDR3 nucleotides read TGTGCCAGCAGCCCCAGCCTCGCGGGAGGTCTCTCTGGGGCCAACGTCCTGACTTTC.

In this sample, this clonotype turned up many times. This chain joins TRBV6-1 and TRBJ2-3, with TRBD2 as a possible D gene (6 bases). CDR3 length equals 15 residues. CDR1 MNHNS and CDR2 SASEGT come from the germline V gene. Deletions cut 5 bases from V and 0 bases from J, with 12 bases between. CDR3 in amino acids: CASSNAGSSTDTQYF. Written as DNA, the CDR3 is TGTGCCAGCAGTAACGCGGGAAGTAGCACAGATACGCAGTATTTT.

This clonotype showed up many times. V usage is TRBV10-3 and J usage is TRBJ1-3; no clear D. Trimming removed 3 bases at V and 2 bases at J, with 11 bases between. Per the germline V gene, CDR1 is ENHRY and CDR2 is SYGVKD. The CDR3 extends over 15 amino acids. The CDR3 nucleotides are TGTGCCATCAGTGAATCGGGGAGGGCTGGAAACACCATATATTTT. As protein: CAISESGRAGNTIYF.

This clonotype was detected ten times or more. The chain couples TRBV20-1 to TRBJ1-4; unclear D gene. The CDR3 spans 12 residues. Germline CDR1 and CDR2: DFQATT and SNEGSKA (reference sequence). The V and J ends lost 1 base and 8 bases respectively, with 8 bases between them. This chain's CDR3 is CSARVHPEKLFF. CDR3 bases: TGCAGTGCTAGAGTCCACCCCGAAAAACTGTTTTTT.

This clonotype appeared many times. The V gene is TRBV2, the J gene TRBJ2-3, with a weak D call TRBD2 (6 bases). CDR1 and CDR2 from the germline V gene are SNHLY and FYNNEI. Trimming cost V 6 bases and J 4 bases, with 17 bases left between them. The CDR3 runs 15 residues. Written as DNA, the CDR3 is TGTGCCAGCAGGAGAACCGCAGCGGGTGCAGATACGCAGTATTTT. It codes for CASRRTAAGADTQYF.

This clonotype came up many times. J is TRBJ2-3 and V is TRBV10-3; D not resolved. Trimming stripped 1 base from V and 1 base from J, with 6 bases between. The CDR3 contains 14 residues. Germline V CDR1 and CDR2: ENHRY, SYGVKD. The chain's CDR3 is CAISELGRTDTQYF. CDR3 bases: TGTGCCATCAGTGAGTTGGGCCGCACAGATACGCAGTATTTT.

This clonotype was counted between two and nine times. The J gene is TRBJ1-1, the V gene TRBV12-3 or TRBV12-4, with 7 bases identical to TRBD1. The CDR3 length is 13 residues. J gave up 8 bases and V 5 bases, and 8 bases lay outside the gene matches. The CDR3 here is CASSPPGGTEAFF. The CDR3 DNA follows: TGTGCCAGCAGTCCCCCAGGGGGAACCGAAGCTTTCTTT.

This clonotype was counted at least ten times. V is TRBV9 and J is TRBJ2-3; 7 bases are shared with TRBD2. The CDR3 covers 12 residues. Germline values: CDR1 SGDLS, CDR2 YYNGEE. Unmatched junction bases numbered 8, after V lost 5 bases and J lost 11 bases. The CDR3 sequence: CASSGGGNMQYF. The CDR3 nucleotides read TGTGCCAGCAGTGGGGGGGGGAATATGCAGTATTTT.

V is TRBV19 and J is TRBJ2-5; D is unresolved. The V gene's germline CDR1 is LNHDA and CDR2 SQIVND (reference sequence). V was trimmed by 9 bases and J by 2 bases, leaving 19 bases between them. The CDR3 runs to 15 residues. The CDR3 DNA follows: TGTGCCAGCCCGGGCGGTATTGAATATCAAGAGACCCAGTACTTC. Its protein is CASPGGIEYQETQYF.

Ten or more counts support this clonotype. As DNA, the CDR3 is TGCAGCGTTGAAAGGGGTAGTGAGTACGAGCAGTACTTC. This encodes CSVERGSEYEQYF. V usage is TRBV29-1 and J usage is TRBJ2-7, with a possible D match to TRBD1 (5 bases). CDR1 SQVTM and CDR2 ANQGSEA come from the germline V gene. The CDR3 runs 13 residues. V lost 2 bases to trimming and J lost 4 bases, with 12 bases between them.

Ten or more counts support this clonotype. This chain joins TRBV28 and TRBJ1-1; D is unresolved. Deletions cut 7 bases from V and 0 bases from J, with 9 bases between. The CDR3 spans 13 residues. Germline CDR1 MDHEN, CDR2 SYDVKM. CDR3 sequence (DNA): TGTGCCAGCACCCCTTACATGAACACTGAAGCTTTCTTT. Its translation is CASTPYMNTEAFF.

This clonotype was observed many times. The CDR3 loop reads CASSSRVQETQYF. CDR3 in DNA: TGTGCCAGCAGCTCCAGGGTCCAAGAGACCCAGTACTTC. The chain has TRBV7-6 and TRBJ2-5; D might be TRBD1 (5 bases). Trimming shortened V by 4 bases and J by 1 base, and 7 bases separated the two germline ends. This CDR3 region has 13 residues. Germline V gene sequence: CDR1 SGHVS, CDR2 FNYEAQ.

Details on this clonotype: A read error may explain this, as a much larger clone is one base away. The chain links TRBV9 to TRBJ2-3; maybe TRBD2 (6 bases). This CDR3 is 16 amino acids long. The germline gives CDR1 SGDLS, CDR2 YYNGEE. Here the CDR3 reads CVSSVGPGLNTDTQYF. The CDR3, as DNA: TGTGTCAGCAGCGTAGGTCCGGGACTCAACACAGATACGCAGTATTTT.

This clonotype was seen only a few times. This chain connects TRBV5-6 to TRBJ2-7; the match to TRBD1 covers 8 bases. V lost 2 bases, J lost 3 bases, and 7 bases stayed unmatched. The CDR3 totals 15 residues. Germline lookup yields CDR1 SGHDT and CDR2 YYEEEE. CDR3 residues: CASSFLAGGIYEQYF. DNA of the CDR3: TGTGCCAGCAGCTTTCTCGCAGGGGGCATCTACGAGCAGTACTTC.

This clonotype was counted at least ten times. The rearrangement links TRBV19 to TRBJ2-7, with TRBD1 identical over 9 bases. Looked up from germline, CDR1 is LNHDA and CDR2 is SQIVND (reference sequence). The V and J ends lost 0 bases and 6 bases, in that order; junction bases with no gene match: 3. The CDR3 has 14 residues. Here the CDR3 DNA reads TGTGCCAGTAGTATAGATTACAGGGGGCTCGAGCAGTACTTC. Amino acid sequence: CASSIDYRGLEQYF.